This TCR beta chain was observed in a study of regulatory T cells in long-lasting Graves disease. Overall study: Persistence in Graves' disease required over 5 years of antithyroid drugs plus positive TSH receptor antibodies.

Libraries of TCR beta came from iRepertoire HTBI primers plus Arm-PCR of CDR3 regions. One entry per CDR3 protein results from TCRdb running MiXCR on the multiplex PCR reads. The repertoire includes 450,000 or so distinct CDR3 sequences, around 21% of them detected once, and under 9% sits in the top ten. The CDR3 runs 14 residues. The germline gives CDR1 LNHDA, CDR2 SQIVND (reference sequence). The germline V and J ends were trimmed by 1 base and 1 base, with 5 bases remaining between them. Whole-study results and caveats: Persistent Graves' cases showed lower TCR diversity than newly diagnosed cases.

Sample time point: persistent/refractory GD, antithyroid drugs over 5 years with positive TRAb. RNA extracted from PBMCs served as the sequencing template. This clonotype was detected only a few times. The antigen is not known. The receptor's source is a female donor with Graves disease. The chain has TRBV19 and TRBJ1-5; D is unclear. Here the sequenced sample was peripheral blood mononuclear cells (PBMCs), taken when the disease was refractory, from a patient treated with antithyroid drugs. CDR3 protein: CASSIGPSNQPQHF. CDR3 bases: TGTGCCAGTAGTATAGGGCCGAGCAATCAGCCCCAGCATTTT.